This TCR beta chain is from a study of a mutant IDH1 vaccine in newly diagnosed glioma. With regard to this clone: Antigen: not known.

V lost 7 bases and J lost 0; bases outside the gene matches: 5. CDR1 and CDR2 (germline): SQVTM, ANQGSEA. The CDR3 has 13 residues. Documented time point: week 47, end of study. Each dose delivered 300 ug of mutant IDH1 20-mer peptide subcutaneously with imiquimod. Some clones are missing from TCRdb's copy, which holds only in-frame ones; the method was immunoSEQ multiplex PCR. The sample has tens of thousands of clones; 83% are singletons. This TCR was sampled from a woman aged 45-65 years with glioma. Material: PBMCs, obtained from a glioma patient whose treatment included an IDH1 peptide vaccine. The rearrangement links TRBV29-1 to TRBJ1-2; TRBD1 agrees at 7 bases. In DNA, the CDR3 is TGCAGCGCGACAGGGACACCTAACTATGGCTACACCTTC. Translating it yields CSATGTPNYGYTF.